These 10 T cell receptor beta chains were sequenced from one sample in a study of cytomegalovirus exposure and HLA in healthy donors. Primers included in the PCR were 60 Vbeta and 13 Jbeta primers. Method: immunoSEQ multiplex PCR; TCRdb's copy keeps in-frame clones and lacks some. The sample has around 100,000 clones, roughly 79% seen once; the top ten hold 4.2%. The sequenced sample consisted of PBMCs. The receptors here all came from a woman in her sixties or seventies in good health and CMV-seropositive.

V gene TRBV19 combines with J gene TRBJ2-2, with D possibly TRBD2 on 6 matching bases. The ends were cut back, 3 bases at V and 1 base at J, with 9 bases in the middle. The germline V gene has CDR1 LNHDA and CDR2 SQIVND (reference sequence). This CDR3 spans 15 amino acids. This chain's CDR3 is CASSIISGNTGELFF. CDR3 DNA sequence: TGTGCCAGTAGTATTATTAGCGGGAACACCGGGGAGCTGTTTTTT.

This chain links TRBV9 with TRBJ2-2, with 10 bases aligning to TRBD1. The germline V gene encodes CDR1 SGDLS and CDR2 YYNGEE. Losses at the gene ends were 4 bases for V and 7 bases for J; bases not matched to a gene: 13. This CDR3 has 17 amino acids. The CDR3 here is CASSPRQGQGLGGELFF. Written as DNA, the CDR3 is TGTGCCAGCAGCCCGAGGCAGGGACAGGGGCTGGGCGGGGAGCTGTTTTTT.

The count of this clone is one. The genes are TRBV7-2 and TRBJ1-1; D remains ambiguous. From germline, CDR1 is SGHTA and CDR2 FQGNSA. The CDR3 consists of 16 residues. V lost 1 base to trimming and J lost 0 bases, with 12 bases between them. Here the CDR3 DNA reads TGTGCCAGCAGCTTAGTAGGAGGACCGATGAACACTGAAGCTTTCTTT. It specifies CASSLVGGPMNTEAFF.

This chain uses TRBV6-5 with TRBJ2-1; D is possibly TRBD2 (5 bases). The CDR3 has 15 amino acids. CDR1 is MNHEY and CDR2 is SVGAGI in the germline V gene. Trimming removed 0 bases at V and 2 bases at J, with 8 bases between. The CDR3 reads CASSYSGLPYNEQFF. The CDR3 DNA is TGTGCCAGCAGTTACTCAGGACTTCCCTACAATGAGCAGTTCTTC.

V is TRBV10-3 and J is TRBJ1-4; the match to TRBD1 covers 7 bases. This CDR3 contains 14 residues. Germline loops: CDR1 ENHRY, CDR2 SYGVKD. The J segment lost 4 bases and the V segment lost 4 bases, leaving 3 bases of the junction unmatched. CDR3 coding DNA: TGTGCCATCAGTGCGGGACAGCTTAATGAAAAACTGTTTTTT. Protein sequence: CAISAGQLNEKLFF.

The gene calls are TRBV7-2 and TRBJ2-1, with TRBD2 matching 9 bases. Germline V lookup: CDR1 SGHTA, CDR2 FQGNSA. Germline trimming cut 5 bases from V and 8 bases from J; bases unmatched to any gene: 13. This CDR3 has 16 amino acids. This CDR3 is CASSALWAGGGDEQFF. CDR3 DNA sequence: TGTGCCAGCAGCGCCCTCTGGGCGGGAGGGGGCGATGAGCAGTTCTTC.

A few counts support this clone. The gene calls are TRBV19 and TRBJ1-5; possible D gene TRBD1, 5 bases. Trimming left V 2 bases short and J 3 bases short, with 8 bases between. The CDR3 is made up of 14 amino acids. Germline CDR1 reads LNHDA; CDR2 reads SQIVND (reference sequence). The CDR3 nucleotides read TGTGCCAGTAGTATACAGGGTTCCAATCAGCCCCAGCATTTT. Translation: CASSIQGSNQPQHF.

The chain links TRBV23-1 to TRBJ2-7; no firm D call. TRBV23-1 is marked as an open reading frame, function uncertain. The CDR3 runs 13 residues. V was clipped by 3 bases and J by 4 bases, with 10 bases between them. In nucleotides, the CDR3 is TGCGCCAGCAGTCATGTCACATATTACGAGCAGTACTTC. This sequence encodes CASSHVTYYEQYF.

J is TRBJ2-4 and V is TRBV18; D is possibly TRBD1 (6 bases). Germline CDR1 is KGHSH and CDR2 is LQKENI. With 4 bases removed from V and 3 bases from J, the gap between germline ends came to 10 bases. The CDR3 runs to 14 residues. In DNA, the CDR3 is TGTGCCAGCTCACAGGACAGAAACAAAAACATTCAGTACTTC. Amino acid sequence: CASSQDRNKNIQYF.

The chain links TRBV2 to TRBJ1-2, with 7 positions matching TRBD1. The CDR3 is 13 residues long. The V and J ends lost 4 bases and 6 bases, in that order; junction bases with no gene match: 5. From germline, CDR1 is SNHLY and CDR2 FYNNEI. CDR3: CASSAVGGNGYTF. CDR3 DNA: TGTGCCAGCAGTGCGGTAGGGGGCAATGGCTACACCTTC.